This T cell receptor beta chain was sequenced for a study of blood T cell repertoires in COVID-19. Study in general: Sample material is recorded as cDNA or gDNA derived from T cells, B-cell-depleted T cells, or PBMCs.

Trimming took 5 bases from V and 5 from J; bases not matched to a gene: 10. Germline V CDR1 and CDR2: LNHDA, SQIVND (reference sequence). This CDR3 contains 16 residues. The table came from immunoSEQ multiplex PCR; TCRdb's copy has only in-frame clones and leaves some out. The table records about 210,000 clones, approximately 83% of them present only once. The chain combines TRBV19 with TRBJ1-5; 9 bases match TRBD1. The sequenced sample consisted of peripheral blood. The sequence was obtained from a woman between 40 and 55 years old with active or convalescent COVID-19. The CDR3 bases are TGTGCCAGTAGTCCCCGACAGGGGGTGGGCGATCAGCCCCAGCATTTT. It yields the protein CASSPRQGVGDQPQHF.